The 16 T cell receptor beta chains below all came from one sample that was sequenced in a study of blood T cells in healthy people across ages (dated by TCRdb to 2013 to 2016). The library relied on 5' RACE. TCRdb records Illumina HiSeq 2500 as the sequencer. The second PCR ran for roughly 7 to 12 cycles and used a J-beta primer mix along with a sample-barcoded 5' primer. In-frame beta chains were kept once TCRdb had trimmed the public reads at Q25 with fastp and called clones with MiXCR. Every entry covers one CDR3 protein and lists the most common genes and DNA from its rows. The sample yields approximately 360,000 distinct CDR3 sequences; 52% were counted once. Together, the top ten hold under 60% of the sample. The sequencing input was blood. Receptors originate from a man aged 60 to 75 in good health.

The chain links TRBV20-1 to TRBJ2-7; 13 positions match TRBD2. V lost 6 bases, J lost 5 bases, and 19 bases stayed unmatched. Germline CDR1 is DFQATT and CDR2 is SNEGSKA (reference sequence). This CDR3 has 18 residues. CDR3 region: CSALPPGLAGSSRDEQYF. Written as DNA, the CDR3 is TGCAGTGCACTGCCGCCGGGACTAGCGGGGTCCTCCAGGGACGAGCAGTACTTC.

V and J are TRBV15 and TRBJ2-5, with 9 positions matching TRBD1. Germline loops: CDR1 LNHNV, CDR2 YYDKDF (reference sequence). This CDR3 has 16 residues. The V segment lost 5 bases and the J segment 2 bases; nucleotides outside the gene matches: 9. CDR3 sequence reads: CATSPRTGEGQETQYF. Here the CDR3 DNA reads TGTGCCACCAGCCCCCGGACAGGGGAAGGTCAAGAGACCCAGTACTTC.

V is TRBV29-1 and J is TRBJ2-1, with a possible D match to TRBD2 (5 bases). Per germline, CDR1 SQVTM and CDR2 ANQGSEA. CDR3 length: 13 amino acids. Trimming removed 4 bases at V and 3 bases at J, with 10 bases between. CDR3 bases: TGCAGCGTTGCTGTGACTATCTACAATGAGCAGTTCTTC. Translating it yields CSVAVTIYNEQFF.

This chain uses TRBV4-2 with TRBJ2-1; 9 nucleotides agree with TRBD2. The germline CDR1 and CDR2 sequences are LGHNA and YNFKEQ. The CDR3 covers 15 residues. Trimming cost V 0 bases and J 4 bases; bases outside gene matches: 1. CDR3 in amino acids: CASSQDSGGYNEQFF. CDR3 nucleotide sequence: TGTGCCAGCAGCCAAGACAGCGGGGGGTACAATGAGCAGTTCTTC.

This clonotype appeared a single time. The chain combines TRBV5-1 with TRBJ2-2; D possibly corresponds to TRBD1 (5 bases). V was trimmed by 4 bases and J by 3 bases, leaving 7 bases between them. This CDR3 is 13 amino acids long. Looked up from germline, CDR1 is SGHRS and CDR2 is YFSETQ. The CDR3 loop is CASSLTDTGELFF. As DNA, the CDR3 is TGCGCCAGCAGCCTGACAGACACCGGGGAGCTGTTTTTT.

In this sample, this clonotype turned up a few times. This chain links TRBV5-1 with TRBJ2-4; D is ambiguous. The germline V gene encodes CDR1 SGHRS and CDR2 YFSETQ. The CDR3 totals 14 residues. Between the trimmed V and J ends, which lost 0 bases and 0 bases, there was a span of 4 bases. The CDR3, as DNA: TGCGCCAGCAGCTTGGGTCAAGCCAAAAACATTCAGTACTTC. Protein sequence: CASSLGQAKNIQYF.

The rearrangement links TRBV29-1 to TRBJ2-1; D might be TRBD1 (6 bases). V lost 4 bases, J lost 10 bases, and 17 bases lay in between. The germline V gene has CDR1 SQVTM and CDR2 ANQGSEA. This CDR3 comprises 13 residues. In DNA, the CDR3 is TGCAGCGTTGTATCCGGGACAACCTACGAGCAGTTCTTC. Its protein is CSVVSGTTYEQFF.

This clonotype was detected a few times. The chain joins TRBV7-2 to TRBJ2-5; D call uncertain. This CDR3 has 13 amino acids. Germline-derived CDR1 and CDR2 are SGHTA and FQGNSA. The V end lost 3 bases, the J end lost 2 bases, and 7 bases lay between the germline ends. The CDR3 protein is CASSFSVQETQYF. CDR3 nucleotides: TGTGCCAGCAGCTTCTCGGTGCAAGAGACCCAGTACTTC.

Notes on this clonotype: The germline gene is not matched at one end of the junction; a read error may be the cause. The chain links TRBV2 to TRBJ2-1; 8 nucleotides line up with TRBD1. In germline, CDR1 is SNHLY, CDR2 FYNNEI. CDR3 length: 13 residues. The DNA for the CDR3 is TGCGCCACCTCGGAACAGGGGGTCAATGAGCAGTTCTTC. As protein: CATSEQGVNEQFF.

Many counts were recorded for this clonotype. The gene calls are TRBV5-1 and TRBJ2-3; D is perhaps TRBD2 (6 bases). Germline values: CDR1 SGHRS, CDR2 YFSETQ. The CDR3 extends over 12 amino acids. V gave up 4 bases and J gave up 5 bases, with 8 bases separating them. The CDR3 sequence: CASSPAGDTQYF. Written as DNA, the CDR3 is TGCGCCAGCAGCCCAGCGGGAGATACGCAGTATTTT.

This clonotype appeared a single time. The rearrangement uses TRBV4-3 and TRBJ2-7; the D gene is possibly TRBD1 (8 bases). Germline V gives CDR1 LGHNA, CDR2 YSLEER. The germline V and J ends were trimmed by 0 bases and 1 base, with 19 bases remaining between them. The CDR3 is 18 amino acids. The CDR3 nucleotides are TGCGCCAGCAGCCAAGAGTTGGGGAGGGGGGACAGGTCCTACGAGCAGTACTTC. Protein product: CASSQELGRGDRSYEQYF.

The chain carries TRBV7-2 and TRBJ2-5; D may be TRBD2 (5 bases). The V gene lost 1 base and the J gene lost 5 bases, with 11 bases spanning the gap. The CDR3 is 14 amino acids. Germline values: CDR1 SGHTA, CDR2 FQGNSA. Written as DNA, the CDR3 is TGTGCCAGCAGCTTAGACCGGGGAGCGGAGACCCAGTACTTC. It yields the protein CASSLDRGAETQYF.

This clonotype was seen more than once but under ten times. The chain joins TRBV18 to TRBJ2-7; 7 bases align to TRBD2. Germline assignment: CDR1 KGHSH and CDR2 LQKENI. Unmatched junction bases numbered 12, after V lost 11 bases and J lost 5 bases. This CDR3 comprises 13 residues. CDR3 in amino acids: CASHRGEGNEQYF. The DNA of the CDR3 is TGTGCCTCCCACCGGGGGGAAGGCAACGAGCAGTACTTC.

V usage is TRBV15 and J usage is TRBJ2-3; D is uncertain. The germline gives CDR1 LNHNV, CDR2 YYDKDF (reference sequence). The CDR3 has 13 residues. Trimming took 0 bases from V and 3 from J, leaving 4 bases between them. CDR3 region: CATSRDITDTQYF. The CDR3 DNA reads TGTGCCACCAGCAGAGATATAACAGATACGCAGTATTTT.

In the case of this clonotype: A read error is possible here, since a much larger clone lies one base away. J is TRBJ2-1 and V is TRBV7-8; tentatively, D is TRBD2 (5 bases). The last part of the DNA fits TRBJ2-7 better; the J call may be wrong. The CDR3 loop spans 18 amino acids. Germline-derived CDR1 and CDR2 are SGHVS and FQNEAQ. The CDR3 sequence: CASSLGTRTASSYNEQYF. CDR3 nucleotides: TGTGCCAGCAGCTTAGGGACGCGGACTGCGAGCTCCTACAATGAGCAGTACTTC.

The genes are TRBV2 and TRBJ2-1, with 11 positions matching TRBD2. This CDR3 has 16 amino acids. The germline CDR1 and CDR2 sequences are SNHLY and FYNNEI. V dropped 4 bases and J dropped 5; count of bases not matched to a gene: 7. CDR3 DNA: TGTGCCAGCAGTGCCTCGACTAGCGGGGCACACAATGAGCAGTTCTTC. Translating it yields CASSASTSGAHNEQFF.